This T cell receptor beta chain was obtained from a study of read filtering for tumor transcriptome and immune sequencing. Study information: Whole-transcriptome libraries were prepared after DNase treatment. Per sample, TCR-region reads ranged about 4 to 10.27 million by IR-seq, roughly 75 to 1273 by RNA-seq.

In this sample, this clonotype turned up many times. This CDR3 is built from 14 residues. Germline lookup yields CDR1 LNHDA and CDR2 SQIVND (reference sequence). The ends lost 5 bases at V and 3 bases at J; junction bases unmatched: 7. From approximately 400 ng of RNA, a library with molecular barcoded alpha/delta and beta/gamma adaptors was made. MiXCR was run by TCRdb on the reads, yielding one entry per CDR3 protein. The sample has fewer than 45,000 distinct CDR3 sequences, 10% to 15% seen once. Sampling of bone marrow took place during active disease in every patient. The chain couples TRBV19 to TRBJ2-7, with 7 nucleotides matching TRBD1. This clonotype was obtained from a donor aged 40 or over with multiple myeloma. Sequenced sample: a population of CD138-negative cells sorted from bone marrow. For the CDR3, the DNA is TGTGCCAGTAGTCTCAGACAGGGCGGCTACGAGCAGTACTTC. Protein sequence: CASSLRQGGYEQYF.